This T cell receptor (beta chain) was sequenced during a study of OX40 agonist ivuxolimab in advanced cancers. Overall study context: Head and neck, renal cell, melanoma or hepatocellular carcinoma were the cancers that dose-escalation patients had. A history of anti-PD-1, anti-PD-L1 or anti-CTLA-4 therapy was acceptable, and over 30% had some. General study findings and limits: Normalized T-cell clonal expansion was also low in a subset of nonresponders.

The CDR3 runs 11 residues. Per germline, CDR1 MDHEN and CDR2 SYDVKM. The V gene lost 6 bases and the J gene lost 3 bases, with 6 bases spanning the gap. This clone was counted a few times. Antigen specificity is unknown. Clones were sequenced by immunoSEQ multiplex PCR, and TCRdb holds only the in-frame ones, with some missing. The sample lists roughly 58,000 clones, around 83% occurring once. It was autoimmune disease history or systemic immunosuppression that excluded patients. The chain is built from TRBV28 and TRBJ2-7; weak D call: TRBD2 (5 bases). The receptor was isolated from an adult with an advanced solid tumor such as melanoma, head and neck, liver or kidney cancer. The sample in question was CD4+ or CD8+ T cells sorted from blood, obtained in a trial of the OX40 agonist ivuxolimab. As DNA, the CDR3 is TGTGCCAGCAGCGAGGGCTACGAGCAGTACTTC. Encoded protein: CASSEGYEQYF.